These T cell receptor beta chains were read from a single sample in a study of blood T cells in healthy people across ages. TCRdb re-called the 5' RACE reads with MiXCR, one entry per CDR3 protein. This table holds around 800,000 distinct CDR3 sequences, 40% to 65% found once. Sequencing was performed on blood. The receptors come from a man older than 75 in good health. Each CDR3 is given with its conserved first and last residue. D genes are given only for firm matches. Clone size is given for some rows only: seen once, a few or many times, or a class if the clone is expanded.

CDR3 protein,CDR3 DNA,V gene,D gene,clone size,J gene
CASSSTYGYTF,TGTGCCAGCTCCTCAACCTATGGCTACACCTTC,TRBV18,.,.,TRBJ1-2
CASSSPLSGANVLTF,TGTGCCAGCAGCTCCCCTTTATCTGGGGCCAACGTCCTGACTTTC,TRBV7-6,.,.,TRBJ2-6
CASSEARVPYEQYF,TGTGCCAGCAGTGAAGCCAGGGTACCTTACGAGCAGTACTTC,TRBV2,.,few,TRBJ2-7
CASSATTGPDTQYF,TGTGCCAGCAGCGCGACGACAGGTCCAGATACGCAGTATTTT,TRBV11-2,.,.,TRBJ2-3
CASSPRISGKYNEQFF,TGCGCCAGCAGCCCACGGATAAGCGGGAAGTACAATGAGCAGTTCTTC,TRBV5-1,TRBD2,once,TRBJ2-1
CASHPPEGYTEAFF,TGTGCCAGCCACCCCCCGGAGGGATATACTGAAGCTTTCTTT,TRBV18,.,.,TRBJ1-1
CASTYGRQGFYEQYF,TGTGCCAGCACCTACGGGAGGCAGGGGTTCTACGAGCAGTACTTC,TRBV6-6,.,.,TRBJ2-7
CSARDWRATYEQYF,TGCAGTGCTAGAGACTGGCGGGCAACCTACGAGCAGTACTTC,TRBV20-1,.,.,TRBJ2-7
CASSNRGSLYEQYF,TGTGCCAGCAGTAACCGCGGGAGTCTCTACGAGCAGTACTTC,TRBV6-2/TRBV6-3,TRBD2,.,TRBJ2-7
CASTSAGTETQYF,TGTGCCAGCACCTCAGCAGGTACAGAGACCCAGTACTTC,TRBV6-6,.,.,TRBJ2-5
CSARGGGSGTPVEQFF,TGCAGTGCTAGGGGCGGTGGTAGCGGGACGCCCGTTGAGCAGTTCTTC,TRBV20-1,TRBD2,.,TRBJ2-1
CASSPKGPQETQYF,TGTGCCAGCAGCCCCAAGGGGCCGCAAGAGACCCAGTACTTC,TRBV11-1,.,once,TRBJ2-5
CASSFYQAGGNEQFF,TGTGCCAGCAGCTTTTATCAAGCGGGGGGCAATGAGCAGTTCTTC,TRBV7-8,TRBD2,few,TRBJ2-1
CSARAERGTDNEQFF,TGCAGTGCTAGGGCGGAAAGGGGGACCGACAATGAGCAGTTCTTC,TRBV20-1,.,few,TRBJ2-1
CASSLRGRAHEQYF,TGTGCCAGCAGTTTAAGAGGGAGGGCCCACGAGCAGTACTTC,TRBV12-3/TRBV12-4,TRBD2,few,TRBJ2-7
CAHTSGYNEQFF,TGTGCCCACACTAGCGGCTACAATGAGCAGTTCTTC,TRBV7-2,TRBD2,.,TRBJ2-1
CASSPQGPLLYGYTF,TGTGCCAGCAGTCCCCAGGGACCTCTACTCTATGGCTACACCTTC,TRBV6-5,.,.,TRBJ1-2
CASSVRLAGREQYF,TGTGCCAGCAGCGTGAGGCTAGCGGGACGCGAGCAGTACTTC,TRBV7-2,TRBD2,.,TRBJ2-7
CASSFNRASYNEQYF,TGCGCCAGCAGCTTTAACAGGGCGTCCTACAATGAGCAGTACTTC,TRBV5-1,.,.,TRBJ2-5
CASSSFRDGYTF,TGTGCCAGCAGTTCATTTAGAGATGGCTACACCTTC,TRBV12-3/TRBV12-4,.,.,TRBJ1-2
CASSVVGGTGGDEQYF,TGTGCCAGCAGCGTAGTCGGAGGGACAGGGGGGGACGAGCAGTACTTC,TRBV9,TRBD1,.,TRBJ2-7
CASSLMAGELETQYF,TGTGCCAGCAGCTTAATGGCGGGTGAATTGGAGACCCAGTACTTC,TRBV11-2,.,.,TRBJ2-5
CASTMDYPPREQYF,TGTGCCAGCACGATGGACTACCCCCCTCGCGAGCAGTACTTC,TRBV6-5,.,once,TRBJ2-7
CSAGRDFNEQFF,TGCAGTGCTGGCCGGGACTTCAATGAGCAGTTCTTC,TRBV20-1,.,.,TRBJ2-1
CASSIKPTDQPQHF,TGTGCCAGCTCAATAAAACCGACGGATCAGCCCCAGCATTTT,TRBV18,.,.,TRBJ1-5
CASSPQSPYEQYF,TGTGCCAGCAGTCCGCAGAGCCCCTACGAGCAGTACTTC,TRBV6-2/TRBV6-3,.,.,TRBJ2-7
CAIKRWESNEQYF,TGTGCCATCAAACGTTGGGAATCGAATGAGCAGTACTTC,TRBV10-3,.,few,TRBJ2-4
CASSLARLAGDRYAYF,TGTGCCAGCAGTTTGGCCCGACTAGCGGGAGACAGATACGCGTATTTT,TRBV12-3/TRBV12-4,TRBD2,.,TRBJ2-3
CATKGGFTEAFF,TGTGCCACCAAAGGGGGGTTCACTGAAGCTTTCTTT,TRBV28,.,.,TRBJ1-1